This is a list of T cell receptor beta chains from one sample in a study of CD8 T cells in Susac syndrome. In TCRdb, the immunoSEQ multiplex PCR reads were re-called with MiXCR into one record per CDR3 protein. The repertoire holds 110,000 or so distinct CDR3 sequences, with around 94% as singletons. Sequenced material: CD4+ T cells from PBMCs. These receptors were taken from a human donor with multiple sclerosis. Both conserved end residues are part of each CDR3. D genes are given only for firm matches. Some rows have no size entry. The others give once, few or many, or a class for an expanded clone.

>TRBJ1-2|TRBV11-2|NA|TRBD1
TGTGCCAGCAGCTTAGGACAGGGCAGCCTCTATGGCTACACCTTC
CASSLGQGSLYGYTF
>TRBJ2-3|TRBV20-1|once|TRBD2
TGCAGTGCTAGTCCGGGGGGGGCTGCCACGCAGTATTTT
CSASPGGAATQYF
>TRBJ1-1|TRBV5-1|NA|NA
TGCGCCAGCAGCTTTTCGAAAAGAGGACGGAGCCTGAACACTGAAGCTTTCTTT
CASSFSKRGRSLNTEAFF
>TRBJ2-7|TRBV28|NA|NA
TGTGCCAGCACTGACTCGAGCTCCTACGAGCAGTACTTC
CASTDSSSYEQYF
>TRBJ2-5|TRBV20-1|NA|NA
TGCAGTGCCCCGCGTGCGGGGGCTCCTCAAGAGACCCAGTACTTC
CSAPRAGAPQETQYF
>TRBJ1-1|TRBV14|once|NA
TGTGCCAGCAGCCAGGAGGCCGCTGAAGCTTTCTTT
CASSQEAAEAFF
>TRBJ2-2|TRBV7-2|NA|NA
TGTGCCAGCAGCTCAGGGACAACGAACACCGGGGAGCTGTTTTTT
CASSSGTTNTGELFF
>TRBJ1-4|TRBV20-1|NA|NA
TGCAGTGCTAGCTCGGGACGGGAAAAACTGTTTTTT
CSASSGREKLFF
>TRBJ2-4|TRBV14|NA|NA
TGTGCCAGCAGCCTAGCTGGGGGGGCTCCCAAAAACATTCAGTACTTC
CASSLAGGAPKNIQYF
>TRBJ2-3|TRBV7-9|once|NA
TGTGCCAGCAGCTTAGGCTGGGGTTCTCTCACAGATACGCAGTATTTT
CASSLGWGSLTDTQYF
>TRBJ1-2|TRBV4-3|NA|NA
TGCGCCAGCAGCCAAGAGAATGTTCGGAGCGTCGCTAACTATGGCTACACCTTC
CASSQENVRSVANYGYTF
>TRBJ2-5|TRBV6-2/TRBV6-3|NA|TRBD1
TGTGCCAGCAGTCGCCGGGACAGGGTGGTGGAGACCCAGTACTTC
CASSRRDRVVETQYF